This T cell receptor (beta chain) is drawn from a study of blood T cell repertoires in COVID-19. CDR3 length: 11 residues. Trimming cost V 5 bases and J 10 bases, with 12 bases left between them. The germline V gene encodes CDR1 DFQATT and CDR2 SNEGSKA (reference sequence). Seattle's cohort entered during active infection and was followed longitudinally. TCRdb keeps only in-frame clones here, not all; method: immunoSEQ multiplex PCR. The sample contains nearly 200,000 clones, 85% of which appear only once. The sequencing sample was made of peripheral blood. This sequence joins TRBV20-1 and TRBJ2-1; D call uncertain. This clonotype was obtained from a man in his fifties or sixties with COVID-19, enrolled during active disease. CDR3 nucleotide sequence: TGCAGTGCTCACCTGGTCGGGGAGCAGTTCTTC. Its protein product is CSAHLVGEQFF.